This T cell receptor beta chain was recovered during a study of T cell responses to AZD1222 COVID-19 vaccine. About this clone itself: Its antigen is not identified.

This CDR3 has 15 residues. The V and J ends lost 7 bases and 1 base respectively, with 13 bases between them. From germline, CDR1 is SEHNR and CDR2 FQNEAQ (reference sequence). Whole-study results and caveats: Reports say nearly half of spike-specific TCRs go after unmutated variant regions. The study found Spike-specific TCR breadth and depth rose after two AZD1222 doses.

Data came from immunoSEQ multiplex PCR; TCRdb stores just in-frame clones and leaves some out. The sample records fewer than 150,000 clones, about 85% being singletons. V is TRBV7-9 and J is TRBJ1-4; D gene uncertain. Sequenced here: peripheral blood, sampled on day 0 of AZD1222 vaccination. This sequence originates from an adult in good health. The CDR3 protein is CASTRRRETNEKLFF. CDR3 sequence (DNA): TGTGCCAGCACCCGCCGGCGGGAAACTAATGAAAAACTGTTTTTT.